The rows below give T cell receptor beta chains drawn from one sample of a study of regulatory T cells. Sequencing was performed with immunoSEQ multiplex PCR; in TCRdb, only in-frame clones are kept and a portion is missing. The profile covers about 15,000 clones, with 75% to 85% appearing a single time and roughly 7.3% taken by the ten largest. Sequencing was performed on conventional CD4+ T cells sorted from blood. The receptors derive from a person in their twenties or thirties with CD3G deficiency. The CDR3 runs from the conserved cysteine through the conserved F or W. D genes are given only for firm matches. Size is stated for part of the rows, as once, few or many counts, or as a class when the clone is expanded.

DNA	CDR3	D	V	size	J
TGTGCCATCAGGGGTAGCGGGGGGGCCTACGAGCAGTACTTC	CAIRGSGGAYEQYF	TRBD2	TRBV10-3	.	TRBJ2-7
TGTGCCAGCGGGGCGGCAGGGGGGAACACCGGGGAGCTGTTTTTT	CASGAAGGNTGELFF	TRBD1	TRBV6-6	.	TRBJ2-2
TGTGCCAGTTGGATAGCGGGAGTTTACAATGAGCAGTTCTTC	CASWIAGVYNEQFF	TRBD2	TRBV27	.	TRBJ2-1
TGTGCCAGCAGTGAGGGGACGGGCCCTAACTATGGCTACACCTTC	CASSEGTGPNYGYTF	.	TRBV6-1	.	TRBJ1-2
TGTGCCAGTAGCCAGACTCGGCTTTCACCCCTCCACTTT	CASSQTRLSPLHF	.	TRBV19	.	TRBJ1-6
TGTGCCAGCAGTGAATTCCGGGGGCGGACTGAAGCTTTCTTT	CASSEFRGRTEAFF	.	TRBV6-1	.	TRBJ1-1
TGTGCCAGTAGTCGGACAGTCTACACTGAAGCTTTCTTT	CASSRTVYTEAFF	.	TRBV19	.	TRBJ1-1
TGTGCCAGCAGTTCATCTGGACTAGCGGGGAACAATGAGCAGTTCTTC	CASSSSGLAGNNEQFF	TRBD2	TRBV28	.	TRBJ2-1
TGTGCCAGCAGTTTCGGACAGGCAGTCAATCAGCCCCAGCATTTT	CASSFGQAVNQPQHF	TRBD1	TRBV28	once	TRBJ1-5
TGTGCCAGCTCACTCTACGCCGGGACAGGGAACACCGGGGAGCTGTTTTTT	CASSLYAGTGNTGELFF	TRBD1	TRBV18	.	TRBJ2-2
TGTGCCAGCAGTTACTCTTGGGAAAACTATGGCTACACCTTC	CASSYSWENYGYTF	.	TRBV6-5	.	TRBJ1-2
TGTGCCAGCTCACCCTACCTCAGTTTCGATTCACCCCTCCACTTT	CASSPYLSFDSPLHF	.	TRBV18	.	TRBJ1-6
TGTGCCAGCAGTGCCAGCCAGACGGGGGGCTACACCTTC	CASSASQTGGYTF	.	TRBV6-1	.	TRBJ1-2
TGTGCCTGGAAAAGAAAGGGAAGCGGCCAGAACACTGAAGCTTTCTTT	CAWKRKGSGQNTEAFF	.	TRBV30	.	TRBJ1-1
TGTGCCAGCAGCTTAGCGGCAGGGGGAAATGAAAAACTGTTTTTT	CASSLAAGGNEKLFF	TRBD1	TRBV7-2	few	TRBJ1-4
TGTGCCAGCAGGATCTTGGGGGCAGGTGAAGCTTTCTTT	CASRILGAGEAFF	.	TRBV6-6	.	TRBJ1-1
TGTGCCAGCCGGGACAGGGGCTCCGGGGCCAACGTCCTGACTTTC	CASRDRGSGANVLTF	TRBD1	TRBV28	.	TRBJ2-6
TGTGCCAGCAGTTTTCCGGCGAAGACTGAAGCTTTCTTT	CASSFPAKTEAFF	.	TRBV6-6	.	TRBJ1-1
TGCAGTGCCGTCTCAAAAGAGACCCAGTACTTC	CSAVSKETQYF	.	TRBV20-1	.	TRBJ2-5
TGTGCCAGCAGAACCGGGACACAAAAGGCTTTCTTT	CASRTGTQKAFF	.	TRBV6-6	.	TRBJ1-1
TGTGCCATCAGAGCGGGGGGGAGCGGGAACACCGGGGAGCTGTTTTTT	CAIRAGGSGNTGELFF	TRBD2	TRBV10-3	.	TRBJ2-2
TGTGCCAGCAGCCAGAGCACAGATACGCAGTATTTT	CASSQSTDTQYF	.	TRBV28	.	TRBJ2-3
TGTGCCAGCAGTTCTCCCGGTTATGGCTACACCTTC	CASSSPGYGYTF	.	TRBV28	.	TRBJ1-2
TGTGCCAGCAGTTCAGTTTACGAGCAGTACTTC	CASSSVYEQYF	.	TRBV28	.	TRBJ2-7
TGCGCCAGCAGCCCGGGACGGAGTAGCTCCTACGAGCAGTACTTC	CASSPGRSSSYEQYF	.	TRBV5-1	.	TRBJ2-7
TGTGCCATCAAAGTCAGCGCAAACACCGGGGAGCTGTTTTTT	CAIKVSANTGELFF	.	TRBV10-3	.	TRBJ2-2
TGTGCCAGCAGTGGACATTACGAGCAGTACTTC	CASSGHYEQYF	.	TRBV6-1	.	TRBJ2-7
TGCGCCAGCAGCTTGGATACAGGGGGGGACTACGAGCAGTACTTC	CASSLDTGGDYEQYF	.	TRBV5-1	.	TRBJ2-7
TGTGCCAGCAGTCGGACTAGCACCTTCACCGGGGAGCTGTTTTTT	CASSRTSTFTGELFF	TRBD2	TRBV28	.	TRBJ2-2
TGTGCCACCTCCAAAGTATCAGGGGGCTCCTACGAGCAGTACTTC	CATSKVSGGSYEQYF	TRBD1	TRBV28	.	TRBJ2-7
TGTGCCAGCGGGACTGGCAGACTAAATGAAAAACTGTTTTTT	CASGTGRLNEKLFF	.	TRBV28	.	TRBJ1-4
TGTGCCAGCAGTTACATGGGGACATATCAGCCCCAGCATTTT	CASSYMGTYQPQHF	.	TRBV28	.	TRBJ1-5
TGTGCCAGTAGTCGGACGGGGAGCTCCTACGAGCAGTACTTC	CASSRTGSSYEQYF	.	TRBV19	once	TRBJ2-7
TGTGCCAGTAGTCCCCGGACTCACACCGGGGAGCTGTTTTTT	CASSPRTHTGELFF	.	TRBV19	.	TRBJ2-2
TGCGCCAGCAGCCCGGGAAATCAAGAGACCCAGTACTTC	CASSPGNQETQYF	.	TRBV5-1	.	TRBJ2-5
TGTGCCATCAGTCACATCCGGGACAGGGGGCATGAGCAGTACTTC	CAISHIRDRGHEQYF	TRBD1	TRBV10-3	.	TRBJ2-7
TGTGCCAGCAGCCCCCGGACAGGGACAGATGGCTACACCTTC	CASSPRTGTDGYTF	TRBD1	TRBV7-9	.	TRBJ1-2
TGTGCCAGCAGTATGCCGGGACAGGGAAGCTATGGCTACACCTTC	CASSMPGQGSYGYTF	TRBD1	TRBV28	.	TRBJ1-2
TGCGCCAGCAGACCCAAGCTCACCGGGGAGCTGTTTTTT	CASRPKLTGELFF	.	TRBV5-1	.	TRBJ2-2
TGTGCCAGCTCACCACTGGCTAGCACAGATACGCAGTATTTT	CASSPLASTDTQYF	.	TRBV18	.	TRBJ2-3
TGTGCCAGCAAAAGGGTTTGGGACACTGAAGCTTTCTTT	CASKRVWDTEAFF	.	TRBV27	.	TRBJ1-1
TGTGCCAGCTCACTACGGGCCTTCGCGGGCTACACCTTC	CASSLRAFAGYTF	.	TRBV18	.	TRBJ1-2
TGTGCCAGCAGCTTAGGAGACGGCCGGCGCGGCTATGGCTACACCTTC	CASSLGDGRRGYGYTF	.	TRBV7-8	.	TRBJ1-2
TGTGCCAGCAGTGAAGCGGTCCAATGGACCCAGTACTTC	CASSEAVQWTQYF	.	TRBV6-1	.	TRBJ2-5
TGTGCCAGCAGTCCAGGGACCGGCCGTGCCAATCAGCCCCAGCATTTT	CASSPGTGRANQPQHF	.	TRBV27	.	TRBJ1-5
TGTGCCAGCAGCTTAATACCCTACAATGAGCAGTTCTTC	CASSLIPYNEQFF	.	TRBV7-2	.	TRBJ2-1
TGTGCCAGCAGTAACAGGAGGCGCGAGCAGTACTTC	CASSNRRREQYF	.	TRBV28	.	TRBJ2-7
TGTGCCAGCAGTGGGGGCTGGGTAAACAATGAGCAGTTCTTC	CASSGGWVNNEQFF	.	TRBV6-1	.	TRBJ2-1